Described below is a single T cell receptor (beta chain) sequence and its context. The antigen is not known. These data come from a study of spatial heterogeneity in lung cancer. The overall study: Follow-up PBMC samples were sequenced when available, at a median of around 23 months after resection. Study findings and constraints: Follow-up blood showed ubiquitous expanded tumor TCRs less than blood at resection did.

Germline lookup yields CDR1 SGHRS and CDR2 YFSETQ. The CDR3 sequence is 16 residues long. V was trimmed by 0 bases and J by 6 bases, leaving 18 bases between them. Time point of the sample: blood at routine non-recurrence follow-up after resection. Sequencing was performed on whole RNA extracted from tumor and nontumor lung tissue, or from frozen PBMC, and the material was left unsorted. Every molecule of TCR cDNA had its own unique molecular identifier. One entry per CDR3 protein results from TCRdb running MiXCR on the 5' RACE reads. The sample consists of roughly 120,000 distinct CDR3 sequences, over 9% of them appearing once.

The chain joins TRBV5-1 to TRBJ2-5, with D possibly matching TRBD1 (5 bases). This sequence was found in a male donor with early-stage non-small cell lung cancer. Sample: PBMCs, taken at follow-up. The CDR3 nucleotides are TGCGCCAGCAGCTTGGGCATGACAGCAGGCGATCAGACCCAGTACTTC. Protein sequence: CASSLGMTAGDQTQYF.